This record concerns one TCR beta chain sequence. What it binds is not known. The treatment here: about 20 received Ad26.COV2.S at low or high dose, single or two shots; 5 received placebo; per-sample allocation not given. Day 63 following the first vaccine or placebo injection was when the samples were taken. This sample was taken from a study of Ad26.COV2.S vaccination and SARS-CoV-2 variants. Study background: Intramuscular Ad26.COV2.S at 5x10^10 or 1x10^11 viral particles.

Using immunoSEQ multiplex PCR, the repertoire was profiled, and TCRdb retains in-frame clones only, with some absent. The sample holds about 680,000 clones, 89% seen once. Study outcomes and limitations: Quantification of TCR breadth and depth may have yielded underestimates of total T cell responses.

The germline CDR1 and CDR2 sequences are MNHEY and SVGEGT. V was clipped by 2 bases and J by 4 bases, with 14 bases between them. The CDR3 spans 15 residues. The chain has TRBV6-2 or TRBV6-3 and TRBJ1-1, with D unresolved. The specimen was peripheral blood, collected in a trial of Ad26.COV2.S vaccine versus placebo. The receptor's source is a person between 18 and 65 years old who received the Ad26.COV2.S COVID-19 vaccine or a placebo. The CDR3 bases are TGTGCCAGCAGTTACCCCCGAGTGGGGAGCACTGAAGCTTTCTTT. The encoded protein is CASSYPRVGSTEAFF.